This T cell receptor beta chain comes out of a study of T cells after yellow fever vaccination. The CDR3 spans 16 residues. Per germline, CDR1 MNHEY and CDR2 SMNVEV (reference sequence). J lost 9 bases, V lost 8 bases, and 15 bases had no gene match. TCRdb reanalysed the 5' RACE reads using MiXCR and keeps one entry per CDR3 protein. Counted here are about 350,000 distinct CDR3 sequences, under 14% occurring once; the ten biggest clones make up 18%. This sequence was found in a man aged 18 to 35 who received the YFV17D yellow fever vaccine. The sample here was PBMCs, taken on the day of the first yellow fever vaccination. V usage is TRBV27 and J usage is TRBJ2-1; 11 bases line up with TRBD1. CDR3: CASRTRGTGGRFEQFF. CDR3 DNA: TGTGCCAGCCGGACAAGGGGGACAGGGGGAAGATTTGAGCAGTTCTTC.